Only one count was recorded for the clone carrying this T cell receptor (beta chain). This sample stems from a study of T cell responses to AZD1222 COVID-19 vaccine. Method: immunoSEQ multiplex PCR; TCRdb's copy keeps in-frame clones and lacks some. This table holds about 110,000 clones, 92% found once. The clonotype was recovered from an adult who received the AZD1222 COVID-19 vaccine. The sample was peripheral blood, taken 28 days after the second AZD1222 dose.

CDR3 nucleotide sequence: TGCGCCAGCAGCCAAGATAACGGGGGGGCAGACCAAGAGACCCAGTACTTC. Its protein is CASSQDNGGADQETQYF. The chain combines TRBV4-1 with TRBJ2-5, with 8 bases fitting TRBD2. Germline trimming cut 0 bases from V and 0 bases from J; bases unmatched to any gene: 6. The CDR3 covers 17 residues. Germline V CDR1 and CDR2: MGHRA, YSYEKL.